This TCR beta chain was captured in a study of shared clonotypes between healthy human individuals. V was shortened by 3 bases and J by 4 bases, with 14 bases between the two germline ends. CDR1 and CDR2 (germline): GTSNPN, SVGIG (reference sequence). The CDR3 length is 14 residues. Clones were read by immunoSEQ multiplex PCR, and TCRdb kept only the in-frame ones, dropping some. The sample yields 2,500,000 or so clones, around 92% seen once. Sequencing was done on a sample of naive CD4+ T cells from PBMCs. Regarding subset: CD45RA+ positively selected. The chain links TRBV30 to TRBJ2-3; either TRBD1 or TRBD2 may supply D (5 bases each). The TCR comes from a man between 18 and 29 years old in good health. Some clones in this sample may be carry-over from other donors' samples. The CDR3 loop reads CAWSLKGRSDTQYF. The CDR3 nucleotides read TGTGCCTGGAGCTTGAAGGGACGGTCAGATACGCAGTATTTT.